This TCR beta chain came from a study of technical replicates of blood from a few donors. TCRdb's table, derived via immunoSEQ multiplex PCR, lists solely in-frame clones and lacks some. The sample yields 80,000 or so clones, around four fifths seen once. Germline-derived CDR1 and CDR2 are SGHVS and FNYEAQ. V lost 1 base and J 7 bases, leaving 8 bases between the germline ends. This CDR3 comprises 14 residues. The receptor comes from a human donor in good health. Some clones in this sample may be carry-over from other donors' samples. The source material was PBMCs. The rearrangement joins TRBV7-6 to TRBJ1-6, with D hard to call. CDR3 DNA sequence: TGTGCCAGCAGCTTAGGCCAGAGGAATTCACCCCTCCACTTT. It yields the protein CASSLGQRNSPLHF. Complete variable domain (other parts from reference TRBV7-6 and TRBJ1-6): GAGVSQSPRYKVTKRGQDVALRCDPISGHVSLYWYRQALGQGPEFLTYFNYEAQQDKSGLPNDRFSAERPEGSISTLTIQRTEQRDSAMYRCASSLGQRNSPLHFGNGTRLTVT.